Each of the 3 T cell receptor beta chains below was sequenced from the same sample in a study of tumor-infiltrating lymphocytes in primary liver carcinoma. cDNA specific to TCR beta was made from approximately 500 ng of total RNA, with a constant-region primer employed for priming. Nested multiplex PCR, run for three rounds with slightly modified ARM-PCR, yielded TCR beta libraries. Researchers ran the first two PCR rounds for approximately 10 cycles each with TRBV1-TRBV30 forward primers and a C-beta reverse primer. Each CDR3 protein is one row after TCRdb ran MiXCR on the multiplex PCR reads. The profile shows approximately 190,000 distinct CDR3 sequences, around four fifths of them singletons. Investigators took RNA and DNA out together from 20-30 mg of unsorted bulk tissue. Sequenced sample: tumor tissue from primary liver carcinoma. These TCRs come from a man between 35 and 55 years old with primary liver carcinoma and hepatitis B virus infection.

A note on this clonotype: Without the conserved terminal phenylalanine or tryptophan, this CDR3 likely stems from a read error. The DNA is left out, because the CDR3 cannot be placed on it with certainty; the CDR3 is given as TCRdb lists it. The V and J genes are TRBV30 and TRBJ2-4; the DNA was not compared with TRBD1, the D call given in the table. Looked up from germline, CDR1 is GTSNPN and CDR2 is SVGIG (reference sequence). Counting both end residues, the CDR3 totals 15 amino acids. The CDR3 region is CAWSNRGVTKNIEYS.

Points on this clonotype: Its ends do not fully match the called genes, so a read error is possible. This sequence joins TRBV4-1 and TRBJ2-2; either TRBD1 or TRBD2 may fit D (7 bases each). CDR3 length: 15 amino acids. Germline CDR1 MGHRA, CDR2 YSYEKL. CDR3 nucleotides: TGCGACAGCAGCCTCCAGGGGGAGGGCTCCGGGGGGCTGTTTTTT. Its protein product is CDSSLQGEGSGGLFF.

With respect to this clonotype: One junction end disagrees with the germline gene, perhaps due to a read error. The rearrangement joins TRBV6-2 or TRBV6-3 to TRBJ2-5; possible D gene TRBD2, 5 bases. This CDR3 is 12 amino acids long. Looked up from germline, CDR1 is MNHEY and CDR2 is SVGEGT. CDR3 sequence: CASRPGLETRYF. CDR3 coding DNA: TGTGCCAGCAGACCGGGGTTAGAGACCCGGTACTTC.